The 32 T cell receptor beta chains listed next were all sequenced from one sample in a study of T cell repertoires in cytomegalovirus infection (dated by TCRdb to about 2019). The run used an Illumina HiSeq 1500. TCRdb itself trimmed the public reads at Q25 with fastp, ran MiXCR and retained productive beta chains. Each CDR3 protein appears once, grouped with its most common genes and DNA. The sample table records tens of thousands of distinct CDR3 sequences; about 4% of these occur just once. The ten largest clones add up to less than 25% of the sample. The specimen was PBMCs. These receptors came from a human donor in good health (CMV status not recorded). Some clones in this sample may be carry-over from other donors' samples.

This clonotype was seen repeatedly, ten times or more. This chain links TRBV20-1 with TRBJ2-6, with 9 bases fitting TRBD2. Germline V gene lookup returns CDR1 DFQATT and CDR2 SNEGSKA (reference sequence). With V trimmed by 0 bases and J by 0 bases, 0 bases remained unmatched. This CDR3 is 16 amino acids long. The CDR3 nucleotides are TGCAGTGCTAGAGATAGCGGGGGCTCTGGGGCCAACGTCCTGACTTTC. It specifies CSARDSGGSGANVLTF.

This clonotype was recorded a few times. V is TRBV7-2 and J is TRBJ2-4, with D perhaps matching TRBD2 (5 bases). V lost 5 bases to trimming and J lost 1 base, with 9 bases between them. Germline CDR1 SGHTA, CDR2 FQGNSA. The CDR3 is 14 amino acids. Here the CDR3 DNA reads TGTGCCAGCAGCCTCGGGAACGCCAAAAACATTCAGTACTTC. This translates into CASSLGNAKNIQYF.

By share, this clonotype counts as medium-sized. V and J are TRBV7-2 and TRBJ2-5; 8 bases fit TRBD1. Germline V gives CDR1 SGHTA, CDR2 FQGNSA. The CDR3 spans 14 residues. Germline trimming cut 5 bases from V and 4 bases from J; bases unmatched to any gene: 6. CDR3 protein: CASSQTGVGETQYF. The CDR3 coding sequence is TGTGCCAGCAGCCAGACAGGGGTTGGAGAGACCCAGTACTTC.

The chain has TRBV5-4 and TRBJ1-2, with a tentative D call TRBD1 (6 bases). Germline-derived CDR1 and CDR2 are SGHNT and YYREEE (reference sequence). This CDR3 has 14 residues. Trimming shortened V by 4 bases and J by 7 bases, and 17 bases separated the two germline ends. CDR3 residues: CASSPRMGAGGYTF. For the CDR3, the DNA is TGTGCCAGCAGCCCGCGGATGGGGGCGGGTGGCTACACCTTC.

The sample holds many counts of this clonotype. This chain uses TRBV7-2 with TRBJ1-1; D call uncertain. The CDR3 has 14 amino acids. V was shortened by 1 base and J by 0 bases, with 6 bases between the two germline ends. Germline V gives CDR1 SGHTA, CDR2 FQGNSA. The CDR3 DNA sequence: TGTGCCAGCAGCTTAGGCAGTGTGAACACTGAAGCTTTCTTT. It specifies CASSLGSVNTEAFF.

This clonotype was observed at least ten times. The CDR3 spells CASSPAGAPNTGELFF. Written as DNA, the CDR3 is TGTGCCAGCAGCCCGGCAGGTGCACCGAACACCGGGGAGCTGTTTTTT. The chain carries TRBV7-3 and TRBJ2-2; D is uncertain. Looked up from germline, CDR1 is SGHTA and CDR2 is FQGTGA. V lost 5 bases, J lost 0 bases, and 13 bases lay in between. The CDR3 sequence is 16 residues long.

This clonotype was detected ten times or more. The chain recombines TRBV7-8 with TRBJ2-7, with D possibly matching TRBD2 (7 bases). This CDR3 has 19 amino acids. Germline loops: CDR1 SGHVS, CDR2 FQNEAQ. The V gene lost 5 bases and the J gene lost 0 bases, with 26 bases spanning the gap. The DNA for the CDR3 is TGTGCCAGCAGCCTGTTTGGGGGCAGGGGACTACCGAGCTCCTACGAGCAGTACTTC. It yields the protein CASSLFGGRGLPSSYEQYF.

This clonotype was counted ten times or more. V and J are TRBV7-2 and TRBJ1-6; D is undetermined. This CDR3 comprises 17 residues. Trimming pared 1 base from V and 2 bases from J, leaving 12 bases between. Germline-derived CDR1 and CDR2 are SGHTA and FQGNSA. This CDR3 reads CASSLGPRFTYNSPLHF. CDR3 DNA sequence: TGTGCCAGCAGCTTAGGCCCGCGCTTCACCTATAATTCACCCCTCCACTTT.

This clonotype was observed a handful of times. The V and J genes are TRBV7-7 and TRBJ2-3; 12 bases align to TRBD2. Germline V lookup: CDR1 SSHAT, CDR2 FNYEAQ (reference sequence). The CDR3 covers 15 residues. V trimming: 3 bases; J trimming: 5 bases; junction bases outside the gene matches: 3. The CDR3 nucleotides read TGTGCCAGCAGCTTCGGACTAGCGGGATTAGATACGCAGTATTTT. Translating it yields CASSFGLAGLDTQYF.

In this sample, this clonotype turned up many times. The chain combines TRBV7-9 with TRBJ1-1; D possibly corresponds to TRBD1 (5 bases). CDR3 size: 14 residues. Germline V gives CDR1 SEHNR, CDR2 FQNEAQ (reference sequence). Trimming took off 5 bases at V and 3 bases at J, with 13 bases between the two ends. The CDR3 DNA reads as TGTGCCAGCAGCCCTCCCGGGGGGGACACTGAAGCTTTCTTT. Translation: CASSPPGGDTEAFF.

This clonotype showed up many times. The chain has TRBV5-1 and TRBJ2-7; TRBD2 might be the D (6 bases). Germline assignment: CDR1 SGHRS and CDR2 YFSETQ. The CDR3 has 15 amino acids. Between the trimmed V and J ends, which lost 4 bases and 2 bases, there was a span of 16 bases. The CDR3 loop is CASSTGGAGTYEQYF. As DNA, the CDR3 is TGCGCCAGCAGCACCGGAGGGGCAGGGACCTACGAGCAGTACTTC.

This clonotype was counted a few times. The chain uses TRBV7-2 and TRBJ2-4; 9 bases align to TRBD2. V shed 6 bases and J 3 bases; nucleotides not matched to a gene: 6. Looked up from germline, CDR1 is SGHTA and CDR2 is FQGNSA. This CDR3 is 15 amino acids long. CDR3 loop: CASSFSGGSKNIQYF. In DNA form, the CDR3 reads TGTGCCAGCAGTTTTAGCGGGGGAAGCAAAAACATTCAGTACTTC.

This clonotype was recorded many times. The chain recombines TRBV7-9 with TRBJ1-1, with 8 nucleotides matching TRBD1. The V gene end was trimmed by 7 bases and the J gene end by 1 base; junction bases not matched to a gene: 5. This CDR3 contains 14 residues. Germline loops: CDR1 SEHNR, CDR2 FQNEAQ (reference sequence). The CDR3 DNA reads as TGTGCCAGCAAAAAGACAGGGGAGAACACTGAAGCTTTCTTT. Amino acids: CASKKTGENTEAFF.

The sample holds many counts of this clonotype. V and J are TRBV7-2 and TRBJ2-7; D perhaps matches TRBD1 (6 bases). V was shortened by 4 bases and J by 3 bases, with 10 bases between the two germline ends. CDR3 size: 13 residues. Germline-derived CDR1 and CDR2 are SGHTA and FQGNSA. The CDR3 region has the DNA TGTGCCAGCAGCTGGGGACAAGACTACGAGCAGTACTTC. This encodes CASSWGQDYEQYF.

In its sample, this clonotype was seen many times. In DNA form, the CDR3 reads TGCAGTGCTAGAGATGAGCCGAGCTACACCTTC. This translates into CSARDEPSYTF. The V gene is TRBV20-1, the J gene TRBJ1-2; D is undetermined. The CDR3 contains 11 residues. V shed 0 bases and J shed 9 bases, with 8 bases lying between them. Germline V gene lookup returns CDR1 DFQATT and CDR2 SNEGSKA (reference sequence).

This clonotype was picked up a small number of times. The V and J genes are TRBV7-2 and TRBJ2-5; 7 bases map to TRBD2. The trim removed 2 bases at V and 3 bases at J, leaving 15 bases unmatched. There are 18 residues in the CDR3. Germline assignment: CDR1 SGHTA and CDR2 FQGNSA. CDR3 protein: CASSLKTPEPAGKETQYF. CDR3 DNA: TGTGCCAGCAGCTTAAAGACCCCAGAGCCAGCGGGAAAAGAGACCCAGTACTTC.

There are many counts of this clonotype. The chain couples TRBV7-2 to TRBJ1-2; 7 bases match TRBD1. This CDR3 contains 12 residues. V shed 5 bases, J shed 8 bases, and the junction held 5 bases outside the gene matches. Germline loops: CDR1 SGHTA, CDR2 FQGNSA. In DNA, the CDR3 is TGTGCCAGCAGCCAAGACAGGGACGGCTACACCTTC. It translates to CASSQDRDGYTF.

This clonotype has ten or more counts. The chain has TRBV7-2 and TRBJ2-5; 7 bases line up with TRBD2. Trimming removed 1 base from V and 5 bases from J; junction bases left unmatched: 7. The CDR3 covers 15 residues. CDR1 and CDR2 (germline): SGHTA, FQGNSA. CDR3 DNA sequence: TGTGCCAGCAGCTTAGATAGCGGGCGTTTGGAGACCCAGTACTTC. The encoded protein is CASSLDSGRLETQYF.

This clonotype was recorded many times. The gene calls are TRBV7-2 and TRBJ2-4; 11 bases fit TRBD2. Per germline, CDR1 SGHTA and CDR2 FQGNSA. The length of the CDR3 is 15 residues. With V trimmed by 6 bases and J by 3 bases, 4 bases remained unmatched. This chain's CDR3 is CASSKLAGDKNIQYF. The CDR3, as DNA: TGTGCCAGCAGTAAACTAGCGGGAGACAAAAACATTCAGTACTTC. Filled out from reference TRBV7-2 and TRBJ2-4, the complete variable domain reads GAGVSQSPSNKVTEKGKDVELRCDPISGHTALYWYRQSLGQGLEFLIYFQGNSAPDKSGLPSDRFSAERTGGSVSTLTIQRTQQEDSAVYLCASSKLAGDKNIQYFGAGTRLSVL.

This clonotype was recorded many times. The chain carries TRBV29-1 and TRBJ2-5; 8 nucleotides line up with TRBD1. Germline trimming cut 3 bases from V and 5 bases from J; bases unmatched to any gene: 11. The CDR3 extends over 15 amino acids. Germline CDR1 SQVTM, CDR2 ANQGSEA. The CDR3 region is CSVDYRTGRRETQYF. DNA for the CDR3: TGCAGCGTTGATTACCGGACAGGGCGACGGGAGACCCAGTACTTC.

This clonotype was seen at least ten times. This CDR3 reads CASSQAGTSNEQFF. The CDR3 DNA sequence: TGTGCCAGCAGCCAGGCGGGTACCAGCAATGAGCAGTTCTTC. This chain uses TRBV7-2 with TRBJ2-1; weak D call: TRBD2 (5 bases). Germline V gene data show CDR1 as SGHTA and CDR2 as FQGNSA. The CDR3 sequence is 14 residues long. Trimming removed 5 bases at V and 6 bases at J, with 14 bases between. The full variable domain, its missing parts supplied by reference TRBV7-2 and TRBJ2-1, is GAGVSQSPSNKVTEKGKDVELRCDPISGHTALYWYRQSLGQGLEFLIYFQGNSAPDKSGLPSDRFSAERTGGSVSTLTIQRTQQEDSAVYLCASSQAGTSNEQFFGPGTRLTVL.

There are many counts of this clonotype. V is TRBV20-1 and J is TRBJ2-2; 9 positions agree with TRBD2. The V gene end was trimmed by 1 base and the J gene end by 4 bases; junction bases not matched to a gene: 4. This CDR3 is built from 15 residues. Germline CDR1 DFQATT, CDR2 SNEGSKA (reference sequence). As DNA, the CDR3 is TGCAGTGCTAGAGCTAGCGGGGCGATCACCGGGGAGCTGTTTTTT. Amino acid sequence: CSARASGAITGELFF.

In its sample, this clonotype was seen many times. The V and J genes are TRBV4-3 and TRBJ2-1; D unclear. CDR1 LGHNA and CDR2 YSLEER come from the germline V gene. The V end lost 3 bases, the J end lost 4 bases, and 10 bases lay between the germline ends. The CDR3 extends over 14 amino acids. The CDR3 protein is CASSQLAGYNEQFF. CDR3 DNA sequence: TGCGCCAGCAGCCAGCTCGCAGGATACAATGAGCAGTTCTTC.

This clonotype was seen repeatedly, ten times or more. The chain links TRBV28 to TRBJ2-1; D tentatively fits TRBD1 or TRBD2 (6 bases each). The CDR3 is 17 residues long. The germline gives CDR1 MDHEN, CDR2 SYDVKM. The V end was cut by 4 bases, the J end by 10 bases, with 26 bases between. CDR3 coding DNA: TGTGCCAGCAGTTCGCCATCGGCGGGACGATCGCAGGGGGAGCAGTTCTTC. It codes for CASSSPSAGRSQGEQFF.

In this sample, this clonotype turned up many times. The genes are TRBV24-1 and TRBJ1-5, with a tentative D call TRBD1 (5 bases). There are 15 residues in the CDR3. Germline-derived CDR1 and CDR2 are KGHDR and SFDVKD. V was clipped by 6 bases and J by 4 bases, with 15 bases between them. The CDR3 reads CATSTTGRRNQPQHF. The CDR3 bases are TGTGCCACCAGTACAACGGGACGGCGGAATCAGCCCCAGCATTTT.

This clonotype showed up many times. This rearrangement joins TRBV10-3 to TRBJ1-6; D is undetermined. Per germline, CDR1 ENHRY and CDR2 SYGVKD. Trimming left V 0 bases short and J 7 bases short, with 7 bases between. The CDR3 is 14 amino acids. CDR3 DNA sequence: TGTGCCATCAGTGAGTCTTTGAAGAATTCACCCCTCCACTTT. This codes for CAISESLKNSPLHF.

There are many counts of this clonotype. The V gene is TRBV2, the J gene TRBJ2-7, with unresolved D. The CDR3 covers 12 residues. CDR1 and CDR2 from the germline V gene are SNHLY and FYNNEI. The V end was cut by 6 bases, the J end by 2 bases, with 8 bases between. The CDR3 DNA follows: TGTGCCAGCAGGAACGGGCCCTACGAGCAGTACTTC. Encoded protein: CASRNGPYEQYF.

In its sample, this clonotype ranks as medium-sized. CDR3 residues: CASSQDVSSGETQYF. The CDR3, as DNA: TGCGCCAGCAGCCAAGATGTGAGTAGCGGAGAGACCCAGTACTTC. V and J are TRBV4-3 and TRBJ2-5; weak D call: TRBD2 (6 bases). V lost 0 bases to trimming and J lost 4 bases, with 12 bases between them. The CDR3 extends over 15 amino acids. Germline assignment: CDR1 LGHNA and CDR2 YSLEER.

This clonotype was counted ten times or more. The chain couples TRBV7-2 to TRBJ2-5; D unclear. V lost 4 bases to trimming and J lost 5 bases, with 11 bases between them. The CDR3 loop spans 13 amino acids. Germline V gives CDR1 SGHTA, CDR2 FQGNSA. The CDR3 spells CASSSQVGETQYF. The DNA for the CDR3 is TGTGCCAGCAGCTCGCAGGTGGGGGAGACCCAGTACTTC.

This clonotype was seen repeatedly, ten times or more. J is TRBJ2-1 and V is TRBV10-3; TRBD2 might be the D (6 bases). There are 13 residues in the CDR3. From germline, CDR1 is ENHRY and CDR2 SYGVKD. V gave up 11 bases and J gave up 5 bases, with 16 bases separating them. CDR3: CASRLGRDNEQFF. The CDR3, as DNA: TGTGCCTCCCGACTAGGAAGGGACAATGAGCAGTTCTTC.

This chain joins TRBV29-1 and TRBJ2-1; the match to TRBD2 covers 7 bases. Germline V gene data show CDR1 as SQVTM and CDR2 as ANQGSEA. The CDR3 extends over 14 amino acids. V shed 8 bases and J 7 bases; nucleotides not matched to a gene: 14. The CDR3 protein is CSYNDGLGENEQFF. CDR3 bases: TGCAGCTATAACGATGGACTAGGGGAAAATGAGCAGTTCTTC.

The CDR3, as DNA: TGTGCCAGCAGCTTAACGAGGAGCTCCTACGAGCAGTACTTC. This gives the protein CASSLTRSSYEQYF. The chain combines TRBV7-2 with TRBJ2-7; no definite D call. The CDR3 sequence is 14 residues long. Trimming took 2 bases from V and 0 from J, leaving 8 bases between them. In germline, CDR1 is SGHTA, CDR2 FQGNSA.